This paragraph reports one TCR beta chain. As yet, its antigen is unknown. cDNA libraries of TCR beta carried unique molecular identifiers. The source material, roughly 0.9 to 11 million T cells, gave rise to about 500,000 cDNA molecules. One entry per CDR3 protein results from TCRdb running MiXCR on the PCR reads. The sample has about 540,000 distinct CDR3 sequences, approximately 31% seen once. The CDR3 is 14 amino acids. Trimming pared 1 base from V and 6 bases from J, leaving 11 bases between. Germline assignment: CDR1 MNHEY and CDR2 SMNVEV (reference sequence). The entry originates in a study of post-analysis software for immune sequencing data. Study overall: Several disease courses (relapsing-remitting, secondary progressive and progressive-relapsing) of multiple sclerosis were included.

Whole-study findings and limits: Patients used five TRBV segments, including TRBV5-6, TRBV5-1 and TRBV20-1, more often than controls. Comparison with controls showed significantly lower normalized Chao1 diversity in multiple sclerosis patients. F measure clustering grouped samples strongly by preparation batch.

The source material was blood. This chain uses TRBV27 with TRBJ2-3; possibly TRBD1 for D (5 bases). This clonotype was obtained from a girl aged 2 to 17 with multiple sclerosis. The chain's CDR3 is CASSLFQGEDTQYF. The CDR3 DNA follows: TGTGCCAGCAGTTTATTCCAGGGCGAGGATACGCAGTATTTT.